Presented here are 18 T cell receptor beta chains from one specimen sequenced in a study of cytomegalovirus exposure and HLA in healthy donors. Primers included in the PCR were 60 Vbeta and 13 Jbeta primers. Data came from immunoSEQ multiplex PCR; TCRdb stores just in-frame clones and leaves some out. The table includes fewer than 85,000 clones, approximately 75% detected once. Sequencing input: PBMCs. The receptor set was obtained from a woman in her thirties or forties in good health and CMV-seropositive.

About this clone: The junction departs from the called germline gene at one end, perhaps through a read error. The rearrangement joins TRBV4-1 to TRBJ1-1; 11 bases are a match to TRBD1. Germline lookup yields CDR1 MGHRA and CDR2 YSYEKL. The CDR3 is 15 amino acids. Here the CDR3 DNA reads TGCGCCAGCATCCAAGGACAGGGGGCAAACACTGAAGCTTTCTTT. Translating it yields CASIQGQGANTEAFF.

CDR3 in DNA: TGCAGCGTACCCGGAGCTAACTATGGCTACACCTTC. This codes for CSVPGANYGYTF. The chain combines TRBV29-1 with TRBJ1-2; no definite D call. Germline CDR1 is SQVTM and CDR2 is ANQGSEA. The ends were cut back, 6 bases at V and 0 bases at J, with 8 bases in the middle. The CDR3 spans 12 residues.

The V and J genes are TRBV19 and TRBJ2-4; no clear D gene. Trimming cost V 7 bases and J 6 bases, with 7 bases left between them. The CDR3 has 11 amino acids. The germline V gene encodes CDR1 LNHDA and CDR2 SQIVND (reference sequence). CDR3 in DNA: TGTGCCAGTACCTCCGGAAACATTCAGTACTTC. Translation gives CASTSGNIQYF.

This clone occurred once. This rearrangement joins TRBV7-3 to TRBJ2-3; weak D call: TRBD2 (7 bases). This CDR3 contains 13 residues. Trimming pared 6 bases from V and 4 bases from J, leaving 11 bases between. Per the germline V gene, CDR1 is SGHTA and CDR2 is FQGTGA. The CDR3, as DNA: TGTGCCAGCAGTTGGGGGGGCCCAGATACGCAGTATTTT. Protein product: CASSWGGPDTQYF.

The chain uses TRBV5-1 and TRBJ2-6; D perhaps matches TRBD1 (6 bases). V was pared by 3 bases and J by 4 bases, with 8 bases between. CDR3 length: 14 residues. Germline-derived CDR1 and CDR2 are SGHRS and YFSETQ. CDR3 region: CASSSGVGANVLTF. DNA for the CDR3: TGCGCCAGCAGCTCAGGGGTCGGGGCCAACGTCCTGACTTTC.

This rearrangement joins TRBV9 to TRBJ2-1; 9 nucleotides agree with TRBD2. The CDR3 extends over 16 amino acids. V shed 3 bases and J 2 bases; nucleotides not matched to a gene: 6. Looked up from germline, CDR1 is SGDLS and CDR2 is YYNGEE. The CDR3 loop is CASSDTQRGAYNEQFF. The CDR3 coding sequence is TGTGCCAGCAGCGATACCCAGCGGGGGGCCTACAATGAGCAGTTCTTC.

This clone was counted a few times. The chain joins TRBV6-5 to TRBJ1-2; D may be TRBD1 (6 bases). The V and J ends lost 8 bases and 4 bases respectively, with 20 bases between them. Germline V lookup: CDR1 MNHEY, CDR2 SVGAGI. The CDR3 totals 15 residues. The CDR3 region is CASRGTRGQFYGYTF. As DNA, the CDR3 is TGTGCCAGCCGAGGCACTCGCGGACAGTTCTATGGCTACACCTTC.

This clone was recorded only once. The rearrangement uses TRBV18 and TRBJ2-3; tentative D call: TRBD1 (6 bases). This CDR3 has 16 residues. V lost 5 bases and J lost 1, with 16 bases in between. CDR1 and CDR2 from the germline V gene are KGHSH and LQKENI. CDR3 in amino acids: CASSSSGAHGTDTQYF. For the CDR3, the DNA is TGTGCCAGCTCATCCTCAGGGGCGCATGGCACAGATACGCAGTATTTT. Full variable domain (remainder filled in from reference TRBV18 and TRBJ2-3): NAGVMQNPRHLVRRRGQEARLRCSPMKGHSHVYWYRQLPEEGLKFMVYLQKENIIDESGMPKERFSAEFPKEGPSILRIQQVVRGDSAAYFCASSSSGAHGTDTQYFGPGTRLTVL.

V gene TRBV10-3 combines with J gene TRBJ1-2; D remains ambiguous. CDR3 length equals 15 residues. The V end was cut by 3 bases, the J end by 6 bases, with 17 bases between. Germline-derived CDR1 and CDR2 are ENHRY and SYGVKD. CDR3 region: CAISDERVTGDGYTF. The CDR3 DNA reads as TGTGCCATCAGTGACGAACGGGTAACGGGTGATGGCTACACCTTC.

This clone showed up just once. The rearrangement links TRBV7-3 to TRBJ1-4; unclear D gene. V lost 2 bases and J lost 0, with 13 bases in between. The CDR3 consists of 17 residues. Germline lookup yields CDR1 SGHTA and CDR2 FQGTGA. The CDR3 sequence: CASSLAAPGATNEKLFF. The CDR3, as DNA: TGTGCCAGCAGCTTAGCGGCCCCGGGTGCAACTAATGAAAAACTGTTTTTT.

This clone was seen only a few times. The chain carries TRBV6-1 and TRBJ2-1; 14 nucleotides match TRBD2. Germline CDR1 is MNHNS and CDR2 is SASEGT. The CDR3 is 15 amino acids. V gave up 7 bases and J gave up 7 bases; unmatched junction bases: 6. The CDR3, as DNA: TGTGCCAGCACGGGACTAGCGGGGGCCGGAAATGAGCAGTTCTTC. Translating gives CASTGLAGAGNEQFF.

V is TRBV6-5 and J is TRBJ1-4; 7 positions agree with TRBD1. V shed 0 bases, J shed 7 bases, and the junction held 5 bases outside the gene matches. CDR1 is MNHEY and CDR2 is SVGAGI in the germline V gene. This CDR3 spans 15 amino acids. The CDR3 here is CASSYSGTAIEKLFF. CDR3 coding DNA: TGTGCCAGCAGTTACTCCGGGACAGCGATTGAAAAACTGTTTTTT.

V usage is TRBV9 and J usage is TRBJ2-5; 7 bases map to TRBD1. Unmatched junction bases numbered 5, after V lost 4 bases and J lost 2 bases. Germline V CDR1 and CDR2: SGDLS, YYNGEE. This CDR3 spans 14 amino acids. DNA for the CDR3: TGTGCCAGCAGCCCGGGACAGCCGCAAGAGACCCAGTACTTC. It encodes CASSPGQPQETQYF. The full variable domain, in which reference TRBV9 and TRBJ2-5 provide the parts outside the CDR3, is DSGVTQTPKHLITATGQRVTLRCSPRSGDLSVYWYQQSLDQGLQFLIQYYNGEERAKGNILERFSAQQFPDLHSELNLSSLELGDSALYFCASSPGQPQETQYFGPGTRLLVL.

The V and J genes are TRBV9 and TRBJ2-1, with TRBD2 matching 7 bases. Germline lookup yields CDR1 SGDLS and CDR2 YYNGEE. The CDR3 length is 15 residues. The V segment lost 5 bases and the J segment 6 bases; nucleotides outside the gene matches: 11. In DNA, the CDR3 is TGTGCCAGCAGTGTCAGCGGAGGGGAGGGCAATGAGCAGTTCTTC. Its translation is CASSVSGGEGNEQFF.

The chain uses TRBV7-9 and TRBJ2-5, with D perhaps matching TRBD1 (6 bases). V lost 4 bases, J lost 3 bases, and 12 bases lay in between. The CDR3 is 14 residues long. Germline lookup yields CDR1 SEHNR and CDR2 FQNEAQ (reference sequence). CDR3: CASSSDRKKETQYF. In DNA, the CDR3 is TGTGCCAGCAGCTCCGACAGGAAGAAAGAGACCCAGTACTTC.

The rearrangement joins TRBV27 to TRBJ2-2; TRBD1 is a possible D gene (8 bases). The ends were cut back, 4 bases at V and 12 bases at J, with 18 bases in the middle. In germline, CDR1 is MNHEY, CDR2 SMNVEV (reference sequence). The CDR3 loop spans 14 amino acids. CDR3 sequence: CASSSLGQGGKLFF. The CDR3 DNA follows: TGTGCCAGCAGTTCCCTCGGACAGGGAGGGAAGCTGTTTTTT.

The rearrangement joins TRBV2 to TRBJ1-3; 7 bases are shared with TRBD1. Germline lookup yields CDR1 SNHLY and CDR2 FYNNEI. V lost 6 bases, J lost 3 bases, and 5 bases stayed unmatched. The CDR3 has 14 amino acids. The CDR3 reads CASRGGRSGNTIYF. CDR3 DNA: TGTGCCAGCAGAGGGGGCAGAAGTGGAAACACCATATATTTT.

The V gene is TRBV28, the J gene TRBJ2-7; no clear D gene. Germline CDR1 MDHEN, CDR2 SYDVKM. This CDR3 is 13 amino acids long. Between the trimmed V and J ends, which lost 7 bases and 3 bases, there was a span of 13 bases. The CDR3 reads CASNSYVSYEQYF. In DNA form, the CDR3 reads TGTGCCAGCAACTCTTATGTGAGCTACGAGCAGTACTTC.